The present TCR beta chain was sequenced within a study of blood T cells in healthy people across ages. In germline, CDR1 is DFQATT, CDR2 SNEGSKA (reference sequence). The CDR3 totals 16 residues. With 3 bases removed from V and 8 bases from J, the gap between germline ends came to 20 bases. A second PCR, run for about 7 to 11 cycles, used a sample-barcoded 5' primer plus a J-beta primer mix. Each CDR3 protein gets one entry after TCRdb re-called the 5' RACE reads with MiXCR. This sample yields about 1.7 million distinct CDR3 sequences, of which 28% are seen a single time; roughly 8% belongs to the top ten.

Sequencing was done on a sample of blood. The J gene is TRBJ1-6, the V gene TRBV20-1; tentative D call: TRBD1 (5 bases). The sequence was collected from a woman between 25 and 40 years old in good health. CDR3 protein: CSASRGFSLGDSPLHF. CDR3 in DNA: TGCAGTGCTAGTAGGGGATTCTCACTAGGGGATTCACCCCTCCACTTT.